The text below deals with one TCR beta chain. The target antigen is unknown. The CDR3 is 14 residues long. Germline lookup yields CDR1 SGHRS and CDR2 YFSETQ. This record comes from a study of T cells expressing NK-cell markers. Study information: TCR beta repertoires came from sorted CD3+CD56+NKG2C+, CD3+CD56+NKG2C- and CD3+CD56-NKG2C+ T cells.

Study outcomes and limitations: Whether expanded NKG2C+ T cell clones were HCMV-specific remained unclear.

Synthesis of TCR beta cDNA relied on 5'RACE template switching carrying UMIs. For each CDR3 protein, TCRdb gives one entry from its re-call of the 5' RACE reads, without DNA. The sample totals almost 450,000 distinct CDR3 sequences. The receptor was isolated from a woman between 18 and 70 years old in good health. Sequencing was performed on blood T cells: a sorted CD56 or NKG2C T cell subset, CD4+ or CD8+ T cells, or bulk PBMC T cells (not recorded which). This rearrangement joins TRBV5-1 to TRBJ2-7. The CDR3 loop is CASSLAGHYDEQYF.